The clone carrying this T cell receptor (beta chain) was observed at least ten times. This specimen comes from a study of neurological immune-mediated disorders. The starting material, 2 million PBMCs stored at -80 C, gave rise to the unsorted libraries. TCRdb recomputed calls from the 5' RACE reads with MiXCR, one row per CDR3 protein. The sample holds about 33,000 distinct CDR3 sequences, approximately 1.5% seen once. Germline V lookup: CDR1 KGHDR, CDR2 SFDVKD. The CDR3 length is 15 residues. V was trimmed by 3 bases and J by 1 base, leaving 12 bases between them. The specimen was PBMCs. The receptor was isolated from a woman aged 25 to 39 with multiple sclerosis. V usage is TRBV24-1 and J usage is TRBJ2-7, with D perhaps TRBD1 (6 bases). The CDR3 DNA reads TGTGCCACCAGTGATGCCCGACAGGCTTCCTACGAGCAGTACTTC. Protein sequence: CATSDARQASYEQYF.